What follows are 30 T cell receptor beta chains derived from one specimen sequenced in a study of blood T cell repertoires in COVID-19. TCRdb keeps only in-frame clones here, not all; method: immunoSEQ multiplex PCR. The table shows a few hundred thousand clones, with about nine tenths occurring only once. What was sequenced was PBMCs or T cells enriched from blood (not recorded which). The source of these receptors is a woman aged 18-30 years who had recovered from COVID-19.

The chain combines TRBV29-1 with TRBJ1-2; 7 bases fit TRBD1. Germline lookup yields CDR1 SQVTM and CDR2 ANQGSEA. V lost 4 bases to trimming and J lost 3 bases; unmatched junction nucleotides: 17. There are 17 residues in the CDR3. The CDR3 sequence: CSVVGLGATGPHYGYTF. As DNA, the CDR3 is TGCAGCGTTGTTGGTCTTGGGGCGACAGGGCCGCACTATGGCTACACCTTC. Full variable domain (remainder filled in from reference TRBV29-1 and TRBJ1-2): SAVISQKPSRDICQRGTSLTIQCQVDSQVTMMFWYRQQPGQSLTLIATANQGSEATYESGFVIDKFPISRPNLTFSTLTVSNMSPEDSSIYLCSVVGLGATGPHYGYTFGSGTRLTVV.

This clone was picked up a small number of times. The chain uses TRBV11-2 and TRBJ1-1; maybe TRBD1 (5 bases). The CDR3 spans 16 residues. V was shortened by 1 base and J by 0 bases, with 12 bases between the two germline ends. The germline V gene encodes CDR1 SGHAT and CDR2 FQNNGV. DNA for the CDR3: TGTGCCAGCAGCTTAGCCCCGGGACTCTTGAACACTGAAGCTTTCTTT. Amino acid sequence: CASSLAPGLLNTEAFF.

This chain links TRBV24-1 with TRBJ2-7; D perhaps matches TRBD1 (5 bases). CDR1 and CDR2 (germline): KGHDR, SFDVKD. CDR3 size: 12 residues. CDR3: CPTKGHYYEQYF. In DNA, the CDR3 is TGTCCGACCAAAGGACACTACTACGAGCAGTACTTC.

This sequence joins TRBV24-1 and TRBJ2-3; the match to TRBD2 covers 9 bases. Germline assignment: CDR1 KGHDR and CDR2 SFDVKD. This CDR3 is built from 17 residues. Trimming at V came to 1 base and at J to 2 bases, leaving 6 bases not matched to a gene. This CDR3 is CATSDFLQRGVTDTQYF. The DNA of the CDR3 is TGTGCCACCAGTGATTTCCTTCAGCGGGGGGTCACAGATACGCAGTATTTT.

A remark on this clone: Distinct nucleotide sequences in the sample also encode this CDR3. The rearrangement joins TRBV18 to TRBJ1-1, with D possibly matching TRBD1 (5 bases). The V gene lost 3 bases and the J gene lost 3 bases, with 8 bases spanning the gap. The germline V gene has CDR1 KGHSH and CDR2 LQKENI. This CDR3 has 13 residues. The CDR3 reads CASSPGGDTEAFF. In DNA, the CDR3 is TGTGCCAGCTCACCGGGGGGGGACACTGAAGCTTTCTTT.

The gene calls are TRBV6-5 and TRBJ2-7, with D possibly being TRBD1 (6 bases). CDR1 is MNHEY and CDR2 is SVGAGI in the germline V gene. V shed 5 bases and J shed 5 bases, with 16 bases lying between them. The length of the CDR3 is 14 residues. For the CDR3, the DNA is TGTGCCAGCAGTCACATAGCTTCAGGGGACGAGCAGTACTTC. Protein: CASSHIASGDEQYF.

The chain couples TRBV10-3 to TRBJ1-3, with a tentative D call TRBD1 (5 bases). This CDR3 is 13 amino acids long. Germline values: CDR1 ENHRY, CDR2 SYGVKD. Trimming removed 9 bases from V and 2 bases from J, with 11 bases in between. The CDR3, as DNA: TGTGCCATGGCCCAGGGTGCTGGAAACACCATATATTTT. It is translated as CAMAQGAGNTIYF.

With respect to this clone: Other DNA sequences in the same sample also yield this CDR3. The chain is built from TRBV12-3 or TRBV12-4 and TRBJ2-7, with D perhaps TRBD2 (6 bases). The CDR3 extends over 13 amino acids. The germline V and J ends were trimmed by 3 bases and 2 bases, with 8 bases remaining between them. The CDR3 DNA reads TGTGCCAGCAGTTTCGGGGGAACCTACGAGCAGTACTTC. Translation gives CASSFGGTYEQYF.

Only a few counts were recorded for this clone. The CDR3 coding sequence is TGTGCCAGTAACGCCGGGACAGGGACGATTGAAGCTTTCTTT. It translates to CASNAGTGTIEAFF. The V gene is TRBV19, the J gene TRBJ1-1; 9 nucleotides line up with TRBD1. The V gene end was trimmed by 7 bases and the J gene end by 7 bases; junction bases not matched to a gene: 10. Germline values: CDR1 LNHDA, CDR2 SQIVND (reference sequence). This CDR3 comprises 14 residues.

The rearrangement joins TRBV2 to TRBJ2-1; 11 bases align to TRBD2. The V gene end was trimmed by 2 bases and the J gene end by 13 bases; junction bases not matched to a gene: 10. Germline V gene lookup returns CDR1 SNHLY and CDR2 FYNNEI. CDR3 size: 15 residues. The chain's CDR3 is CASSELLAGGQTQFF. CDR3 sequence (DNA): TGTGCCAGCAGTGAATTGTTAGCGGGGGGGCAAACCCAGTTCTTC.

The rearrangement joins TRBV20-1 to TRBJ1-2; D is perhaps TRBD1 (5 bases). The CDR3 is 11 amino acids. Germline CDR1 is DFQATT and CDR2 is SNEGSKA (reference sequence). Trimming cost V 6 bases and J 6 bases, with 11 bases left between them. The CDR3 sequence: CSAGGGNGYTF. In DNA form, the CDR3 reads TGCAGTGCCGGGGGAGGGAATGGCTACACCTTC.

The count of this clone is one. The chain joins TRBV30 to TRBJ1-2; D perhaps matches TRBD1 (5 bases). This CDR3 contains 14 residues. The V gene lost 0 bases and the J gene lost 8 bases, with 16 bases spanning the gap. Germline V CDR1 and CDR2: GTSNPN, SVGIG (reference sequence). The CDR3 protein is CAWSVAGLPGGYTF. Written as DNA, the CDR3 is TGTGCCTGGAGTGTTGCAGGGTTGCCCGGGGGCTACACCTTC.

This rearrangement joins TRBV2 to TRBJ1-5, with 9 bases identical to TRBD1. The CDR3 is made up of 14 amino acids. The germline V gene has CDR1 SNHLY and CDR2 FYNNEI. J lost 6 bases, V lost 6 bases, and 6 bases had no gene match. This chain's CDR3 is CASSGTGGGQPQHF. In DNA form, the CDR3 reads TGTGCCAGCAGCGGCACAGGGGGCGGTCAGCCCCAGCATTTT.

This chain's CDR3 is CASSLGEYGYTF. The CDR3 nucleotides are TGTGCCAGCAGTTTAGGGGAGTATGGCTACACCTTC. V and J are TRBV28 and TRBJ1-2; D gene uncertain. This CDR3 spans 12 amino acids. V was pared by 2 bases and J by 5 bases, with 6 bases between. Germline V gene sequence: CDR1 MDHEN, CDR2 SYDVKM.

The chain has TRBV12-3 or TRBV12-4 and TRBJ1-1, with D uncertain. V lost 0 bases to trimming and J lost 5 bases, with 7 bases between them. The CDR3 is made up of 13 amino acids. The CDR3 sequence: CASSLATLTEAFF. The CDR3 coding sequence is TGTGCCAGCAGTTTAGCCACTTTAACTGAAGCTTTCTTT.

This chain uses TRBV12-5 with TRBJ1-1, with D maybe TRBD1 (6 bases). Germline V gene lookup returns CDR1 LGHNT and CDR2 FRNRAP. Deletions cut 6 bases from V and 1 base from J, with 15 bases between. The CDR3 has 15 residues. In DNA, the CDR3 is TGTGCTAGTGGACCCTCCGGGACACCGAACACTGAAGCTTTCTTT. Amino acid sequence: CASGPSGTPNTEAFF.

The chain links TRBV2 to TRBJ2-6, with D maybe TRBD1 (6 bases). The V and J ends lost 8 bases and 8 bases respectively, with 16 bases between them. CDR3 length: 14 amino acids. Germline lookup yields CDR1 SNHLY and CDR2 FYNNEI. This CDR3 is CASSELQGSNVLTF. The CDR3 coding sequence is TGTGCCAGCTCCGAGCTCCAGGGGTCCAACGTCCTGACTTTC.

This rearrangement joins TRBV4-1 to TRBJ1-1; no reliable D call. The CDR3 loop spans 15 amino acids. Trimming took off 0 bases at V and 4 bases at J, with 12 bases between the two ends. Germline CDR1 MGHRA, CDR2 YSYEKL. DNA of the CDR3: TGCGCCAGCAGCCAAGATGAAGGACTGGGCACTGAAGCTTTCTTT. Translating gives CASSQDEGLGTEAFF.

The gene calls are TRBV4-1 and TRBJ2-2, with TRBD2 matching over 7 bases. The CDR3 is 15 residues long. Unmatched junction bases numbered 5, after V lost 1 base and J lost 6 bases. Germline V gene sequence: CDR1 MGHRA, CDR2 YSYEKL. As DNA, the CDR3 is TGCGCCAGCAGCCAAGGCACGGGGGGAGCCGGGGAGCTGTTTTTT. Translated, it gives CASSQGTGGAGELFF.

The chain is built from TRBV18 and TRBJ2-3, with D possibly matching TRBD1 (5 bases). The CDR3 consists of 14 residues. Germline CDR1 is KGHSH and CDR2 is LQKENI. V was trimmed by 6 bases and J by 6 bases, leaving 16 bases between them. Here the CDR3 reads CASSSSGRADTQYF. Written as DNA, the CDR3 is TGTGCCAGCTCTTCTTCGGGCAGGGCGGATACGCAGTATTTT.

This clone appeared once. The same CDR3 can be traced to other DNA sequences in this sample. The chain is built from TRBV27 and TRBJ2-6; D is undetermined. V shed 4 bases and J shed 0 bases, with 4 bases lying between them. The CDR3 extends over 14 amino acids. Looked up from germline, CDR1 is MNHEY and CDR2 is SMNVEV (reference sequence). This CDR3 is CASSSYSGANVLTF. The DNA for the CDR3 is TGTGCCAGCAGTTCCTACTCTGGGGCCAACGTCCTGACTTTC.

The rearrangement uses TRBV11-2 and TRBJ1-2; 11 positions agree with TRBD1. The J segment lost 3 bases and the V segment lost 1 base, leaving 4 bases of the junction unmatched. CDR3 length: 16 residues. Germline V gene data show CDR1 as SGHAT and CDR2 as FQNNGV. The CDR3 protein is CASSLATGQGDYGYTF. DNA of the CDR3: TGTGCCAGCAGCTTAGCTACGGGACAGGGGGACTATGGCTACACCTTC. The full variable domain, rest sourced from reference TRBV11-2 and TRBJ1-2, is EAGVAQSPRYKIIEKRQSVAFWCNPISGHATLYWYQQILGQGPKLLIQFQNNGVVDDSQLPKDRFSAERLKGVDSTLKIQPAKLEDSAVYLCASSLATGQGDYGYTFGSGTRLTVV.

Details on this clone: The same CDR3 is also encoded by other DNA sequences in this sample. The V and J genes are TRBV30 and TRBJ1-5; TRBD1 matches 7 bases. Germline-derived CDR1 and CDR2 are GTSNPN and SVGIG (reference sequence). V was pared by 0 bases and J by 5 bases, with 1 base of the junction left unmatched. The CDR3 covers 13 residues. CDR3 sequence: CAWSVGTDQPQHF. The CDR3, as DNA: TGTGCCTGGAGTGTGGGGACAGATCAGCCCCAGCATTTT.

As to this clone: A read error may produce the germline difference seen at one junction end. This specimen includes other DNA sequences encoding the same CDR3. The rearrangement uses TRBV5-1 and TRBJ1-1; maybe TRBD1 (6 bases). CDR1 is SGHRS, CDR2 YFSETQ, per germline. The length of the CDR3 is 14 residues. CDR3 protein: CASSLGQGTTEAFF. The DNA of the CDR3 is TGCGCCAGCAGTTTGGGGCAGGGGACCACTGAAGCTTTCTTT.

This clone was recorded only once. This chain connects TRBV5-6 to TRBJ2-1; TRBD2 aligns across 12 bases. V dropped 6 bases and J dropped 9; count of bases not matched to a gene: 10. This CDR3 spans 15 amino acids. Per the germline V gene, CDR1 is SGHDT and CDR2 is YYEEEE. The CDR3, as DNA: TGTGCCAGCATCCCTCCTAGCGGGAGGGTAGGTGAGCAGTTCTTC. Residues: CASIPPSGRVGEQFF. Drawing the rest from reference TRBV5-6 and TRBJ2-1, the complete variable domain is DAGVTQSPTHLIKTRGQQVTLRCSPKSGHDTVSWYQQALGQGPQFIFQYYEEEERQRGNFPDRFSGHQFPNYSSELNVNALLLGDSALYLCASIPPSGRVGEQFFGPGTRLTVL.

The rearrangement joins TRBV7-8 to TRBJ2-3; perhaps TRBD2 as D (6 bases). This CDR3 spans 17 amino acids. The V end lost 2 bases, the J end lost 2 bases, and 17 bases lay between the germline ends. Germline assignment: CDR1 SGHVS and CDR2 FQNEAQ. The CDR3 coding sequence is TGTGCCAGCAGCTTATACGGTCTAGCGAGGATCACAGATACGCAGTATTTT. Its translation is CASSLYGLARITDTQYF.

The chain has TRBV9 and TRBJ2-1, with 8 positions matching TRBD2. This CDR3 is built from 18 residues. V trimming: 0 bases; J trimming: 7 bases; junction bases outside the gene matches: 15. Germline loops: CDR1 SGDLS, CDR2 YYNGEE. The CDR3 region is CASSVGGELAGRRNEQFF. The CDR3 nucleotides read TGTGCCAGCAGCGTAGGTGGGGAATTAGCGGGGAGAAGGAATGAGCAGTTCTTC.

This clone was seen a few times. The chain carries TRBV30 and TRBJ2-7, with TRBD1 matching 7 bases. The CDR3 length is 12 residues. With V trimmed by 7 bases and J by 2 bases, 5 bases remained unmatched. The germline V gene encodes CDR1 GTSNPN and CDR2 SVGIG (reference sequence). CDR3 residues: CAFRDSTYEQYF. The CDR3 nucleotides read TGTGCCTTCCGGGACAGTACCTACGAGCAGTACTTC.

V and J are TRBV25-1 and TRBJ1-1; the D gene is possibly TRBD1 (6 bases). In germline, CDR1 is MGHDK, CDR2 SYGVNS. This CDR3 has 13 residues. V was cut by 7 bases and J by 1 base, with 10 bases left in between. The CDR3 sequence: CASKSQGNTEAFF. CDR3 in DNA: TGTGCCAGCAAATCACAGGGGAACACTGAAGCTTTCTTT.

This clone was seen once. The gene calls are TRBV15 and TRBJ1-2; 8 bases line up with TRBD1. J gave up 7 bases and V 0 bases, and 7 bases lay outside the gene matches. Germline V gives CDR1 LNHNV, CDR2 YYDKDF (reference sequence). The CDR3 has 15 amino acids. CDR3 DNA sequence: TGTGCCACCAGCAGAGAGGCAGGGGGCTTAACTGGCTACACCTTC. Residues: CATSREAGGLTGYTF. Based on the CDR3 plus reference TRBV15 and TRBJ1-2, the full variable domain is DAMVIQNPRYQVTQFGKPVTLSCSQTLNHNVMYWYQQKSSQAPKLLFHYYDKDFNNEADTPDNFQSRRPNTSFCFLDIRSPGLGDTAMYLCATSREAGGLTGYTFGSGTRLTVV.